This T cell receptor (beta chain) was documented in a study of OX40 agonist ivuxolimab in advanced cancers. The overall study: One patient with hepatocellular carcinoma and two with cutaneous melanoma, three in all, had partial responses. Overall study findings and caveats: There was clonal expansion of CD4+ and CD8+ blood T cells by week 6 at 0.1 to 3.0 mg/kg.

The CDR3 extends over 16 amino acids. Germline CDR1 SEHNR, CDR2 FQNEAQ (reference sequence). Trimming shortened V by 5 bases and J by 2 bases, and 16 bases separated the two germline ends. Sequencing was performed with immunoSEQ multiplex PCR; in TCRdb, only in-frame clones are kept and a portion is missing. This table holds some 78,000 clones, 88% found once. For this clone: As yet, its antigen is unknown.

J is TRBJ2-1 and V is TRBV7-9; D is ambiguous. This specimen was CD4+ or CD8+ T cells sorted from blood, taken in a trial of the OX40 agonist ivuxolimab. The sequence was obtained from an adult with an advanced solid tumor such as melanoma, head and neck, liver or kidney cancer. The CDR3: CASSRQLSLTYNEQFF. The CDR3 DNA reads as TGTGCCAGCAGCCGACAACTTTCCTTGACCTACAATGAGCAGTTCTTC.